This paragraph covers one TCR beta chain sequence. As yet, its antigen is unknown. A much larger clone lies one base from this, so it may be a read error. RNA transcripts served as the template for amplifying TCR beta CDR3 regions. During a first-round RT-PCR of the TCR CDR3, the HTBI primer set was used. TCRdb re-called the multiplex PCR reads through MiXCR, storing one row per CDR3 protein. The sample shows 350,000 or so distinct CDR3 sequences, about a sixth of them seen only once. The data were obtained in a study of T cells in Graves' hyperthyroidism and ophthalmopathy. Study summary: Sampling of peripheral blood happened at initial diagnosis, prior to any treatment.

Notes on the study in general: Blood shared most expanded thyroid clonotypes above 0.001.

Ophthalmopathy patients all had a Clinical Activity Score of at least 3, a NOSPECS grade of at least 4 and disease under 3 months old. This sequence originates from a woman in her thirties or forties with Graves' ophthalmopathy. The source material was blood.

DNA for the CDR3: TGTGCCATCAGTGTAGTTGGGATAGAGACCCAGTACTTC. Residues: CAISVVGIETQYF. The chain has TRBV10-3 and TRBJ2-5; D not resolved. The V end was cut by 4 bases, the J end by 4 bases, with 10 bases between. CDR1 and CDR2 (germline): ENHRY, SYGVKD. The CDR3 is 13 amino acids.